The 12 T cell receptor beta chains below were found in one sample sequenced in a study of blood T cell repertoires in COVID-19 (dated by TCRdb to about 2020). Library generation was performed with the immunoSEQ multiplex PCR assay. The table comes from immuneACCESS by way of TCRdb, which keeps in-frame sequences with V and J called. Part of the clones is missing from these tables; in studies checked, under half for an unresolved V gene and the rest for unknown reasons. For this sample there are over 250,000 clones; approximately 86% appear just once. The biggest ten clones account for roughly 13% of the sample. Sequencing input: peripheral blood. Receptor source: a woman in her 70s with COVID-19, enrolled during active disease.

The count of this clone is one. The chain carries TRBV5-1 and TRBJ1-1; 7 bases are a match to TRBD1. Per germline, CDR1 SGHRS and CDR2 YFSETQ. The CDR3 runs 16 residues. The V segment lost 4 bases and the J segment 4 bases; nucleotides outside the gene matches: 13. In DNA form, the CDR3 reads TGCGCCAGCAGCAGCCGGACAGGAACCGTCGGCACTGAAGCTTTCTTT. Its protein is CASSSRTGTVGTEAFF.

The genes are TRBV27 and TRBJ2-7, with 8 bases lining up with TRBD1. CDR1 and CDR2 from the germline V gene are MNHEY and SMNVEV (reference sequence). Trimming cost V 5 bases and J 7 bases; bases outside gene matches: 13. CDR3 length: 15 amino acids. CDR3 sequence reads: CASSPQPTGVLEQYF. CDR3 sequence (DNA): TGTGCCAGCAGTCCTCAGCCGACAGGGGTCCTGGAGCAGTACTTC.

The chain employs TRBV6-2 or TRBV6-3 and TRBJ1-1, with TRBD1 matching 7 bases. CDR1 is MNHEY, CDR2 SVGEGT, per germline. V lost 1 base, J lost 2 bases, and 4 bases stayed unmatched. The CDR3 runs 15 residues. This CDR3 reads CASSYWTGGNTEAFF. CDR3 in DNA: TGTGCCAGCAGTTACTGGACAGGTGGAAACACTGAAGCTTTCTTT.

This chain uses TRBV19 with TRBJ1-1, with 7 bases fitting TRBD1. Per the germline V gene, CDR1 is LNHDA and CDR2 is SQIVND (reference sequence). This CDR3 has 13 amino acids. J gave up 4 bases and V 6 bases, and 5 bases lay outside the gene matches. The CDR3 DNA reads as TGTGCCAGTAGGACAGGGATCATCACTGAAGCTTTCTTT. It translates to CASRTGIITEAFF.

The chain links TRBV5-1 to TRBJ2-7; TRBD1 aligns across 8 bases. The J segment lost 5 bases and the V segment lost 3 bases, leaving 4 bases of the junction unmatched. The CDR3 consists of 13 residues. CDR1 is SGHRS, CDR2 YFSETQ, per germline. The CDR3 region is CASSSGQDDEQYF. CDR3 nucleotide sequence: TGCGCCAGCAGCTCGGGACAGGACGACGAGCAGTACTTC.

The V and J genes are TRBV7-2 and TRBJ2-6; 8 positions agree with TRBD2. This CDR3 comprises 18 residues. V shed 4 bases, J shed 3 bases, and the junction held 11 bases outside the gene matches. Looked up from germline, CDR1 is SGHTA and CDR2 is FQGNSA. The chain's CDR3 is CASSSGRGGANGANVLTF. As DNA, the CDR3 is TGTGCCAGCAGCTCCGGCCGGGGGGGCGCGAATGGGGCCAACGTCCTGACTTTC.

This sequence joins TRBV5-6 and TRBJ1-1; a possible D gene is TRBD1 (6 bases). V was trimmed by 4 bases and J by 4 bases, leaving 14 bases between them. The germline gives CDR1 SGHDT, CDR2 YYEEEE. The CDR3 is made up of 14 amino acids. As DNA, the CDR3 is TGTGCCAGCAGCCCGGGGGGCAGCGGCACTGAAGCTTTCTTT. Protein sequence: CASSPGGSGTEAFF.

The J gene is TRBJ1-1, the V gene TRBV12-3 or TRBV12-4, with TRBD1 matching over 7 bases. The J segment lost 7 bases and the V segment lost 5 bases, leaving 4 bases of the junction unmatched. The CDR3 is 12 amino acids. CDR3 sequence reads: CASSPRQGEAFF. In DNA form, the CDR3 reads TGTGCCAGCAGTCCCAGACAGGGTGAAGCTTTCTTT.

The V and J genes are TRBV11-2 and TRBJ2-7, with 9 bases that match TRBD1. V trimming: 5 bases; J trimming: 3 bases; junction bases outside the gene matches: 11. The CDR3 sequence is 16 residues long. CDR1 is SGHAT and CDR2 is FQNNGV in the germline V gene. The CDR3: CASSAHLGQGHYEQYF. CDR3 nucleotide sequence: TGTGCCAGCAGCGCCCATCTAGGACAGGGGCACTACGAGCAGTACTTC.

V gene TRBV19 combines with J gene TRBJ1-1; 7 bases align to TRBD1. V gave up 5 bases and J gave up 4 bases; unmatched junction bases: 7. Germline values: CDR1 LNHDA, CDR2 SQIVND (reference sequence). This CDR3 has 14 amino acids. The CDR3 loop is CASSPLTGPTEAFF. As DNA, the CDR3 is TGTGCCAGTAGTCCCCTGACAGGGCCCACTGAAGCTTTCTTT.

The chain employs TRBV7-9 and TRBJ1-1; a possible D gene is TRBD1 (6 bases). The germline V gene encodes CDR1 SEHNR and CDR2 FQNEAQ (reference sequence). The CDR3 extends over 15 amino acids. V was cut by 5 bases and J by 0 bases, with 13 bases left in between. The CDR3 bases are TGTGCCAGCAGCCTCGTAGACAGGATGAACACTGAAGCTTTCTTT. Protein product: CASSLVDRMNTEAFF. Complete variable domain (other parts from reference TRBV7-9 and TRBJ1-1): DTGVSQNPRHKITKRGQNVTFRCDPISEHNRLYWYRQTLGQGPEFLTYFQNEAQLEKSRLLSDRFSAERPKGSFSTLEIQRTEQGDSAMYLCASSLVDRMNTEAFFGQGTRLTVV.

CDR3 DNA: TGTGCCAGCTCACCGTTCTTAGCGGGGGGGCCAGAGGATACGCAGTATTTT. It codes for CASSPFLAGGPEDTQYF. The chain links TRBV18 to TRBJ2-3; 11 nucleotides agree with TRBD2. The V segment lost 3 bases and the J segment 6 bases; nucleotides outside the gene matches: 11. Germline values: CDR1 KGHSH, CDR2 LQKENI. CDR3 size: 17 residues.